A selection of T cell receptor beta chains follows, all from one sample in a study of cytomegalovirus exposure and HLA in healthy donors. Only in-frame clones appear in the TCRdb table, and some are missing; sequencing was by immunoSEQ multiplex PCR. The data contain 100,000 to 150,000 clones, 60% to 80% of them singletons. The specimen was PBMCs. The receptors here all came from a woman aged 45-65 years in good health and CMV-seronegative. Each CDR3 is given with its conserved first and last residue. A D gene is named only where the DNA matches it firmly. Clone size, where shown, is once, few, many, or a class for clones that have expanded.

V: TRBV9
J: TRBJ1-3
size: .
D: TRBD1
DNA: TGTGCCAGCAGCCCAGAGACAGGGATAGGAAACACCATATATTTT
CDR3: CASSPETGIGNTIYF

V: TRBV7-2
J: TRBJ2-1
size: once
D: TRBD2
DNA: TGTGCCAGCGCCGTTAGCGGGAGGGCTGGCAATGAGCAGTTCTTC
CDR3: CASAVSGRAGNEQFF

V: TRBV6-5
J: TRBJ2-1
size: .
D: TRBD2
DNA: TGTGCCAGCTGGAGCGGGATCGCCTACAATGAGCAGTTCTTC
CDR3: CASWSGIAYNEQFF

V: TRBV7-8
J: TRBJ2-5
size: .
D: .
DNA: TGTGCCAGCAGCTTTTTACATCAAGAGACCCAGTACTTC
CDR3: CASSFLHQETQYF

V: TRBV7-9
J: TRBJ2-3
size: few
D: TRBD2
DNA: TGTTCCAGCAGTTGGACTAGCGGGAACACAGATACGCAGTATTTT
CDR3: CSSSWTSGNTDTQYF

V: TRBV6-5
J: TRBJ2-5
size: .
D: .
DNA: TGTGCCAGCAGCCCGGGGTGGGAGACCCAGTACTTC
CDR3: CASSPGWETQYF

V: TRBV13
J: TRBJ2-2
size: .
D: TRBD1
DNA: TGTGCCAGCAGCTACGGGACAGGAAGAACCGGGGAGCTGTTTTTT
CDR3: CASSYGTGRTGELFF

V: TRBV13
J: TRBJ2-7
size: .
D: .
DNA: TGTGCCAGCAGCTTAGGCCTAGGATACGAGCAGTACTTC
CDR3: CASSLGLGYEQYF

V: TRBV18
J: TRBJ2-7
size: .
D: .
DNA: TGTGCCAGCTCACCACCTATTTCCGAGACAGCAGCACCAAAGCAGTACTTC
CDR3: CASSPPISETAAPKQYF

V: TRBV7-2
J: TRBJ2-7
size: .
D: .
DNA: TGTGCCAGCAGCTTTGAGGGAGCCACCTCCTACGAGCAGTACTTC
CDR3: CASSFEGATSYEQYF

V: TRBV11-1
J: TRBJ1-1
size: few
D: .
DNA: TGTGCCAGCACCCCGGGGGGGGGACTGAACACTGAAGCTTTCTTT
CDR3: CASTPGGGLNTEAFF

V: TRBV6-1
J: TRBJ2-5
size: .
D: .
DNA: TGTGCCAGCAGTGACCAAAGGGGCAGTCAAGAGACCCAGTACTTC
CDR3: CASSDQRGSQETQYF

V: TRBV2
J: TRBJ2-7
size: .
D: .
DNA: TGTGCCAGCAGGAGTAGGGGTTACGAGCAGTACTTC
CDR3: CASRSRGYEQYF

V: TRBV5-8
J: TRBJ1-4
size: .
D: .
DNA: TGTGCGCGAGGAACTAATGAAAAACTGTTTTTT
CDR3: CARGTNEKLFF

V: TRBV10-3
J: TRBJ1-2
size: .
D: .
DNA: TGTGCCATCTCACCTTTGGACAAGTCCTATGGCTACACCTTC
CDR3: CAISPLDKSYGYTF

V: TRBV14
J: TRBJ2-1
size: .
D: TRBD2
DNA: TGTGCCAGCAGCCGCCTAGCGGGAGGGGCCTACAATGAGCAGTTCTTC
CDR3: CASSRLAGGAYNEQFF

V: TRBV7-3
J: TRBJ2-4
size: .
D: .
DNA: TGTGCCAGCAGCCCAACGCCGGGGGAAGGAGCCAAAAACATTCAGTACTTC
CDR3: CASSPTPGEGAKNIQYF

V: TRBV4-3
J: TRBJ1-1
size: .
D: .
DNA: TGCGCCAGCAGCCACTCTACAGGGCTCACTGAAGCTTTCTTT
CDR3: CASSHSTGLTEAFF

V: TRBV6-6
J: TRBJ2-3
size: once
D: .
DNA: TGTGCCAGCACCCACGGGGGTCGGAACACAGATACGCAGTATTTT
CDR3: CASTHGGRNTDTQYF

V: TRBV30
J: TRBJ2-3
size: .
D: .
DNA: TGTGCCTGGAGCCACACGGGGGCAGATACGCAGTATTTT
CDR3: CAWSHTGADTQYF

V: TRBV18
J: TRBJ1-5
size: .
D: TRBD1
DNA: TGTGCCAGCTCACCAGGGACAGGGGTGTTTCAGCCCCAGCATTTT
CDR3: CASSPGTGVFQPQHF

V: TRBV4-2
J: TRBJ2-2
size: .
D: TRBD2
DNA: TGTGCCAGCAGCCCATCGACCGTCCCGGGACTAGGACCCGGGGAGCTGTTTTTT
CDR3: CASSPSTVPGLGPGELFF

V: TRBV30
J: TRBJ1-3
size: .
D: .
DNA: TGTGCCTGGGACAACGCCCGGGGCTCTGGAAACACCATATATTTT
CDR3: CAWDNARGSGNTIYF

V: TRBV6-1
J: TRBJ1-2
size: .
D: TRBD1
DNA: TGTGCCAGCAGTGAAAGGTCACAGGGGGCCTTCAACTATGGCTACACCTTC
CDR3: CASSERSQGAFNYGYTF

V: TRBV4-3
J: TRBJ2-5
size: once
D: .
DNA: TGCGCCAGCAGCCAACGGGACTGGGCAGGGACCCAGTACTTC
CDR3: CASSQRDWAGTQYF

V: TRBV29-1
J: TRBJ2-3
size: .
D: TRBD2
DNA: TGCAGCGTCGACAACTGGAGCGGGAGAGCGGCAGATACGCAGTATTTT
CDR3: CSVDNWSGRAADTQYF

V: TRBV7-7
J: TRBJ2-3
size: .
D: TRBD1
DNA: TGTGCTAGCAGTCCAGGACAGGGGGCGAGATCGGATACGCAGTATTTT
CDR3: CASSPGQGARSDTQYF

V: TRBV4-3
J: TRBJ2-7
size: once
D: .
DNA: TGCGCCAGCAGCCAAGTAGTGGCGGTCTCCTACGAGCAGTACTTC
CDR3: CASSQVVAVSYEQYF

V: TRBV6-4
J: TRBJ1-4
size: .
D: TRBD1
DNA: TGTGCCAGCAGTCCCGACAGGGGGGAAAAACTGTTTTTT
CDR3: CASSPDRGEKLFF

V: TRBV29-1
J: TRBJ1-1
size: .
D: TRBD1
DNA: TGCAGCGTTGATGACAGGGAGCCCACTGAAGCTTTCTTT
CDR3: CSVDDREPTEAFF

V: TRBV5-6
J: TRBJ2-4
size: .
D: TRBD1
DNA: TGTGCCAGCAGCAGGGGACAGGATCAGTACTTC
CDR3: CASSRGQDQYF

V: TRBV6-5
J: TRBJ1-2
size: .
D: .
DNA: TGTGCCAGCAGTTATGGGGCGGCTAACTATGGCTACACCTTC
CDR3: CASSYGAANYGYTF

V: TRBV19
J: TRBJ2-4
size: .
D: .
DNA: TGTGCCAGTAGTGTCACTGACATTCAGTACTTC
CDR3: CASSVTDIQYF

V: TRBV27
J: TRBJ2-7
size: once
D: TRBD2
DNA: TGTGCCAGCAGACACCAGGCTAGCGGGAGCTACGAGCAGTACTTC
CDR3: CASRHQASGSYEQYF

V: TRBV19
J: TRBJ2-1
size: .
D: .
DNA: TGTGCCAGTAGTCTACAAACAGGGAACTCCTACAATGAGCAGTTCTTC
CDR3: CASSLQTGNSYNEQFF

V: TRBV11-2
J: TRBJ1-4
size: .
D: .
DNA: TGTGCCAGCAGCTTAGTCCCTGCAACTAATGAAAAACTGTTTTTT
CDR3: CASSLVPATNEKLFF

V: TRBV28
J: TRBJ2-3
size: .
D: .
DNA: TGTGCCAGCAGTTTACCTACCAGGGGTATTAGCACAGATACGCAGTATTTT
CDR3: CASSLPTRGISTDTQYF

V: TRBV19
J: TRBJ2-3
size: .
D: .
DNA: TGTGCCACCAAACCCGCTAGCGACTTTAGCACAGATACGCAGTATTTT
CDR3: CATKPASDFSTDTQYF

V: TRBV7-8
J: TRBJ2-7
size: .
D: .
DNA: TGTGCCAGCAGCTCGGGGACGGGACTTGCTTACGAGCAGTACTTC
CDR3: CASSSGTGLAYEQYF

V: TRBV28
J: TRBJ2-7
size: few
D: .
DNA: TGTGCCAGCAGTACAGGTATTTTGAGCTCCTACGAGCAGTACTTC
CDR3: CASSTGILSSYEQYF

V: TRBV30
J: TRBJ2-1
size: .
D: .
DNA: TGTGCCTTCCTTAGGGGTAGGGGGTACAATGAGCAGTTCTTC
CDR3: CAFLRGRGYNEQFF

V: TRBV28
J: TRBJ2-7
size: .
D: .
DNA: TGTGCCATCAACTCCGTGGGAGGCTCCTACGAGCAGTACTTC
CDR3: CAINSVGGSYEQYF

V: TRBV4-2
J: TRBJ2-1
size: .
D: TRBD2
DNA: TGTGCCAGCAGCCAAGTTAGTCTGAGGGGACTAGACGGCGACGAGCAGTTCTTC
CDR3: CASSQVSLRGLDGDEQFF

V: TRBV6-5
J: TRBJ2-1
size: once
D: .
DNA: TGTGCCAGCAGTTACTCGGGAGACAATGAGCAGTTCTTC
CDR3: CASSYSGDNEQFF

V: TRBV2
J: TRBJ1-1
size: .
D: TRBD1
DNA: TGTGCCAGCAGTGATTGGGACAGGGGGACTGAAGCTTTCTTT
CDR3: CASSDWDRGTEAFF

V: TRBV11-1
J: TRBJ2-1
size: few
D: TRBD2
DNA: TGTGCCAGCAGCAGGACTAGCGGGAGGGCCAATGAGCAGTTCTTC
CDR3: CASSRTSGRANEQFF

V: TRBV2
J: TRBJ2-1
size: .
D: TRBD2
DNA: TGTGCCAGCAGGAATAGCGGGAGGGCCTTGGAGCAGTTCTTC
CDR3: CASRNSGRALEQFF

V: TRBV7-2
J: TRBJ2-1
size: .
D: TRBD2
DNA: TGTGCCAGCAGCCGTCGAGGGCTAGCGGGATGGGATGAGCAGTTCTTC
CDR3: CASSRRGLAGWDEQFF

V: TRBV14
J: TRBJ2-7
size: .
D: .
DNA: TGTGCCAGCAGCCAAGCCCCTCGGGGGGCCCTCTACGAGCAGTACTTC
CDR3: CASSQAPRGALYEQYF

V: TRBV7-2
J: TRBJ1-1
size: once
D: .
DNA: TGTGCCAGCAGCTTCAACTCCGAGGGCGAAGCTTTCTTT
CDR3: CASSFNSEGEAFF

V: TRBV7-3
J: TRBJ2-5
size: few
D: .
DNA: TGTGCCAGCAGCCCCCAGGGGGGCCAAGAGACCCAGTACTTC
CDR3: CASSPQGGQETQYF

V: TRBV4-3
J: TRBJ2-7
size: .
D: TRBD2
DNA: TGCGCCAGCAGCCCAGGACTAGCGGAAACCTACGAGCAGTACTTC
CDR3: CASSPGLAETYEQYF

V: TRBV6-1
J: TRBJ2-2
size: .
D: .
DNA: TGTGCCAGCAGTGATCGTAGTGGGAACACCGGGGAGCTGTTTTTT
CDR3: CASSDRSGNTGELFF